This TCR beta chain was sequenced for a study of blood T cell repertoires in COVID-19. Background on the study: Donors in the United States, Italy and Spain gave samples during acute or convalescent COVID-19.

Under the authors' procedure: Estimation of nucleated cell counts relied on the amplification of reference gene primers. TCRdb's table, derived via immunoSEQ multiplex PCR, lists solely in-frame clones and lacks some. V, J and clone size reflect that table, while D and trimming were determined from the DNA. Of approximately 500,000 clones listed, 85% to 90% are singletons. The CDR3 sequence is 14 residues long. From germline, CDR1 is LGHDT and CDR2 YNNKEL (reference sequence). The V gene lost 3 bases and the J gene lost 6 bases, with 12 bases spanning the gap. This rearrangement joins TRBV3-1 (or the pseudogene TRBV3-2) to TRBJ1-5; weak D call: TRBD1 (6 bases). This receptor was obtained from a woman between 50 and 59 years old with COVID-19, enrolled during active disease. The sample was peripheral blood. This CDR3 is CASSHSTGSQPQHF. CDR3 coding DNA: TGTGCCAGCAGCCACTCGACAGGCTCTCAGCCCCAGCATTTT.